These T cell receptor beta chains were read from a single sample in a study of cytomegalovirus exposure and HLA in healthy donors. The table came from immunoSEQ multiplex PCR; TCRdb's copy has only in-frame clones and leaves some out. The table lists about 230,000 clones, more than 75% of them singletons. Sequenced input: PBMCs. These receptors came from a girl aged 2-10 years in good health and CMV-seronegative. The CDR3 runs from the conserved cysteine through the conserved F or W. A D gene is named only where the DNA matches it firmly. Size tells how often a clone was seen (once, few, many) or the class of an expanded clone, and some rows leave it out.

>NA|TRBD1|TRBV6-6|TRBJ2-2|14
TGTGCCAGCAGTCCGGGACAGGGGACCGGGGAGCTGTTTTTT
CASSPGQGTGELFF
>few|NA|TRBV6-5|TRBJ2-2|16
TGTGCCAGCAGTTTACGACCGGGAGTGCGGGGCGGGGAGCTGTTTTTT
CASSLRPGVRGGELFF
>NA|NA|TRBV27|TRBJ1-1|13
TGTGCCAGCAGTTTATCGAGGTACACTGAAGCTTTCTTT
CASSLSRYTEAFF
>NA|TRBD1|TRBV19|TRBJ2-1|15
TGTGCCAGTAGTTTATCCGGGACAGGGGTGCGTGAGCAGTTCTTC
CASSLSGTGVREQFF
>few|TRBD1|TRBV6-5|TRBJ1-1|14
TGTGCCAGCAGCCCGGACAGGGGGAACACTGAAGCTTTCTTT
CASSPDRGNTEAFF
>NA|TRBD1|TRBV6-1|TRBJ2-7|15
TGTGCCAGCAAGGGACAGGGTGCGGTCCTTTACGAGCAGTACTTC
CASKGQGAVLYEQYF
>NA|NA|TRBV13|TRBJ2-2|14
TGTGCCAGCAGCTTAAGGGGGACGGCCGGGGAGCTGTTTTTT
CASSLRGTAGELFF
>NA|NA|TRBV6-1|TRBJ1-1|14
TGTGCCAGCAGTGGGGGAGAGGTTAGCTTAAAGGCTTTCTTT
CASSGGEVSLKAFF
>NA|NA|TRBV7-9|TRBJ1-3|18
TGTGCCAGCAGCCAACATAGGGTGACAGTAAACTCTGGAAACACCATATATTTT
CASSQHRVTVNSGNTIYF
>NA|TRBD1|TRBV29-1|TRBJ1-1|14
TGCAGCGTTGAAGTACAGGGGGCCGACACTGAAGCTTTCTTT
CSVEVQGADTEAFF
>few|TRBD2|TRBV29-1|TRBJ2-5|15
TGCAGCGTTGACCGAGAGCGGGGCCGGGAAGAGACCCAGTACTTC
CSVDRERGREETQYF
>few|NA|TRBV6-1|TRBJ1-5|15
TGTGCCAGCAGTTCCGGGTCCCATAGCAATCAGCCCCAGCATTTT
CASSSGSHSNQPQHF
>NA|TRBD2|TRBV19|TRBJ2-7|14
TGTGCCAGTAGAACTAGCGGTGCTTCCTACGAGCAGTACTTC
CASRTSGASYEQYF
>once|NA|TRBV4-2|TRBJ2-1|14
TGTGCCAGCAGCCGGGACTGGATGTACAATGAGCAGTTCTTC
CASSRDWMYNEQFF
>NA|TRBD1|TRBV25-1|TRBJ1-6|16
TGTGCCAGCAGTGAATATGGGACAGGGAAGGGTTCACCCCTCCACTTT
CASSEYGTGKGSPLHF
>NA|TRBD1|TRBV5-1|TRBJ1-3|16
TGCGCCAGCAGCTTGGAGACAGGGTTACCTGGAAACACCATATATTTT
CASSLETGLPGNTIYF
>once|NA|TRBV5-5|TRBJ2-1|16
TGTGCCAGCAGCTTGGAGCTGGACAGCGGAGACAATGAGCAGTTCTTC
CASSLELDSGDNEQFF
>NA|NA|TRBV7-2|TRBJ2-7|13
TGTGCCAGCAGCTTCCTAAGGACTGGGGAGCAGTACTTC
CASSFLRTGEQYF
>NA|NA|TRBV2|TRBJ2-7|13
TGTGCCAGCAGATCAGGAGGAGGCCGCGAGCAGTACTTC
CASRSGGGREQYF
>NA|TRBD1|TRBV27|TRBJ2-3|18
TGTGCCAGCAGTTCCACAGGGGGAAGATTTCCTAGCACAGATACGCAGTATTTT
CASSSTGGRFPSTDTQYF
>NA|NA|TRBV29-1|TRBJ1-2|14
TGCAGCGTTAAGATTAGTGGCGGGGACTATGGCTACACCTTC
CSVKISGGDYGYTF
>NA|TRBD2|TRBV9|TRBJ2-5|16
TGTGCCAGCAGCGTAGAAGCTAGCGGGGCCTGGGAGACCCAGTACTTC
CASSVEASGAWETQYF
>NA|NA|TRBV27|TRBJ1-4|14
TGTGCCAGCAGTTTATCAGGGGCGGGGGAAAAACTGTTTTTT
CASSLSGAGEKLFF
>NA|NA|TRBV5-1|TRBJ1-5|13
TGCGCCAGCAGCTTTAATAGCAATCAGCCCCAGCATTTT
CASSFNSNQPQHF
>once|TRBD1|TRBV2|TRBJ2-6|17
TGTGCCAGCAGTGTGACAGGGCGCCTCTCTGGGGCCAACGTCCTGACTTTC
CASSVTGRLSGANVLTF
>NA|NA|TRBV5-1|TRBJ2-3|17
TGCGCCAGCAGCTCTCTACCGGGACTCGGCCTCACAGATACGCAGTATTTT
CASSSLPGLGLTDTQYF
>NA|NA|TRBV6-1|TRBJ2-7|9
TGTGCCGCAGCCTACGAGCAGTACTTC
CAAAYEQYF
>NA|TRBD1|TRBV6-5|TRBJ2-7|14
TGTGCCAGCAGTTACCGGGACAGGGGGTACGAGCAGTACTTC
CASSYRDRGYEQYF
>NA|NA|TRBV2|TRBJ2-5|15
TGTGCCAGCAGGCAACTAGCAGGAAAGCAAGAGACCCAGTACTTC
CASRQLAGKQETQYF
>few|TRBD1|TRBV6-4|TRBJ2-1|13
TGTGCCAGCAGCGAAGTCAGGGGGTCTGAGCAGTTCTTC
CASSEVRGSEQFF
>NA|NA|TRBV5-4|TRBJ2-7|15
TGTGCCAGCAGCTCAAACCCGGGTGGGTCCAACGAGCAGTACTTC
CASSSNPGGSNEQYF
>NA|TRBD1|TRBV18|TRBJ2-1|14
TGTGCCAGCTACCGGGACAGGGATGGGAATGAGCAGTTCTTC
CASYRDRDGNEQFF
>NA|TRBD1|TRBV28|TRBJ2-1|15
TGTGCCAGCACCTCTCTAGGACAGGGCCTCGATGAGCAGTTCTTC
CASTSLGQGLDEQFF
>NA|TRBD1|TRBV6-1|TRBJ2-1|18
TGTGCCAGCAGTGTATATCCCCCTGGGACAGGGGGCTACAATGAGCAGTTCTTC
CASSVYPPGTGGYNEQFF
>NA|NA|TRBV20-1|TRBJ2-7|11
TGCAGTGCACAGGAGAACTACGAGCAGTACTTC
CSAQENYEQYF
>once|TRBD1|TRBV13|TRBJ2-3|16
TGTGCCAGCAGCTTCCTCCCCGGGACAGGGAGAGATACGCAGTATTTT
CASSFLPGTGRDTQYF
>NA|NA|TRBV2|TRBJ2-1|12
TGTGCCAGCAGTGAAGTACTGTATGAGCAGTTCTTC
CASSEVLYEQFF
>NA|NA|TRBV5-4|TRBJ1-4|13
TGTGCCAGCAGCTTACCCTATAATGAAAAACTGTTTTTT
CASSLPYNEKLFF
>NA|NA|TRBV5-1|TRBJ1-4|18
TGCGCCAGCAGCTTGTCTCTGACGGGGAGTGCAACTAATGAAAAACTGTTTTTT
CASSLSLTGSATNEKLFF
>NA|NA|TRBV25-1|TRBJ2-7|15
TGTGCCAGCAGTGAGCGGAGCACTAACTCCTACGAGCAGTACTTC
CASSERSTNSYEQYF
>once|NA|TRBV30|TRBJ2-3|11
TGTGCCAGGGGTCAGATGGATACGCAGTATTTT
CARGQMDTQYF
>NA|NA|TRBV5-1|TRBJ1-1|14
TGCGCCAGCAGCTTGACAGGGATGACCACTGAAGCTTTCTTT
CASSLTGMTTEAFF
>NA|NA|TRBV7-8|TRBJ1-5|14
TGTGCCAGCAGCTTCTCAGGGGCGGCTCAGCCCCAGCATTTT
CASSFSGAAQPQHF
>NA|NA|TRBV4-1|TRBJ2-2|17
TGCGCCAGCAGCCAATACCAAGGGGGACCGAACACCGGGGAGCTGTTTTTT
CASSQYQGGPNTGELFF
>few|NA|TRBV19|TRBJ1-5|16
TGTGCCAGTAGTATAGGACCCGGGGGTAGCAATCAGCCCCAGCATTTT
CASSIGPGGSNQPQHF
>NA|NA|TRBV27|TRBJ1-1|15
TGTGCCAGCAGTTTAAGGTGGGGAGGGAACACTGAAGCTTTCTTT
CASSLRWGGNTEAFF
>NA|TRBD1|TRBV27|TRBJ1-1|15
TGTGCCAGCAGTTTGGACAGGGGCCTCGGAGATGAAGCTTTCTTT
CASSLDRGLGDEAFF
>NA|TRBD2|TRBV15|TRBJ2-3|16
TGTGCCACCAGCAGAGAAAGCGGGGGGCCTACAGATACGCAGTATTTT
CATSRESGGPTDTQYF
>once|NA|TRBV13|TRBJ1-5|21
TGTGCCAGCAGCTGGATTAGACAGGAAGGGATGTCTGTCCCTAGCAATCAGCCCCAGCATTTT
CASSWIRQEGMSVPSNQPQHF
>NA|NA|TRBV25-1|TRBJ1-2|12
TGTGCCAGCAGTGCCACAGGGTATGGCTACACCTTC
CASSATGYGYTF
>NA|TRBD1|TRBV6-1|TRBJ1-2|16
TGTGCCAGCAGTGAAGGAGGACAGGGGGCTGTATATGGCTACACCTTC
CASSEGGQGAVYGYTF
>NA|NA|TRBV27|TRBJ1-1|17
TGTGCCAGCAGTTCCAAACCTCAGGGTCTACTCGGCACTGAAGCTTTCTTT
CASSSKPQGLLGTEAFF
>NA|NA|TRBV4-1|TRBJ1-5|13
TGCGCCAGTAGCCAAGGGCCCGGGGAGCCCCAGCATTTT
CASSQGPGEPQHF
>NA|NA|TRBV25-1|TRBJ1-1|13
TGTGCCAGCAGTGCTCTATCGAACACTGAAGCTTTCTTT
CASSALSNTEAFF
>NA|TRBD2|TRBV5-1|TRBJ2-5|15
TGCGCCAGCAGCACGACTCTAGCGGGAGCGGAGACCCAGTACTTC
CASSTTLAGAETQYF